These 26 T cell receptor beta chains share one sample of origin, sequenced in a study of blood T cell repertoires in COVID-19 (TCRdb year 2020). The library was built by means of the immunoSEQ multiplex PCR assay. Held by TCRdb, this immuneACCESS table contains in-frame sequences only and omits some clones. Under half of the omission traces to an unresolved V gene where checked; the cause of the rest is unknown. This sample comprises 150,000 to 160,000 clones, about 73% of them detected only once. The leading ten clones occupy under 2% of the sample. The specimen was peripheral blood. These TCRs come from a man at least 80 years old with acute or convalescent COVID-19.

The chain has TRBV29-1 and TRBJ2-5, with 8 bases fitting TRBD1. The germline CDR1 and CDR2 sequences are SQVTM and ANQGSEA. The ends lost 7 bases at V and 1 base at J; junction bases unmatched: 2. The CDR3 sequence is 12 residues long. CDR3 in amino acids: CSGGTGQETQYF. The CDR3, as DNA: TGCAGCGGCGGGACAGGCCAAGAGACCCAGTACTTC.

The V and J genes are TRBV9 and TRBJ1-4, with a possible D match to TRBD1 (5 bases). The V end was cut by 1 base, the J end by 0 bases, with 10 bases between. Germline CDR1 is SGDLS and CDR2 is YYNGEE. The CDR3 runs 16 residues. In nucleotides, the CDR3 is TGTGCCAGCAGCGTACTTGGGGGGACAACTAATGAAAAACTGTTTTTT. Its translation: CASSVLGGTTNEKLFF.

The table lists this clone with a few counts. The V gene is TRBV12-3 or TRBV12-4, the J gene TRBJ1-2; tentatively, D is TRBD1 (5 bases). The V gene lost 7 bases and the J gene lost 8 bases, with 14 bases spanning the gap. The CDR3 consists of 12 residues. This CDR3 reads CASTWGERGYTF. CDR3 coding DNA: TGTGCCAGCACCTGGGGGGAGAGGGGCTACACCTTC.

This clone was recorded a few times. The chain combines TRBV7-3 with TRBJ2-1, with 8 bases that match TRBD1. The length of the CDR3 is 15 residues. Looked up from germline, CDR1 is SGHTA and CDR2 is FQGTGA. With V trimmed by 4 bases and J by 6 bases, 8 bases remained unmatched. The CDR3 here is CASSYGQGTLNEQFF. The CDR3 region has the DNA TGTGCCAGCAGCTACGGACAGGGTACCCTCAATGAGCAGTTCTTC.

The chain couples TRBV27 to TRBJ2-1; 8 bases are shared with TRBD1. The germline CDR1 and CDR2 sequences are MNHEY and SMNVEV (reference sequence). This CDR3 comprises 15 residues. The V gene end was trimmed by 3 bases and the J gene end by 4 bases; junction bases not matched to a gene: 5. For the CDR3, the DNA is TGTGCCAGCAGTTTGTCACGGACAGGGTACAATGAGCAGTTCTTC. Residues: CASSLSRTGYNEQFF.

The CDR3 loop reads CASSQDRDTSNNSPLHF. The DNA for the CDR3 is TGTGCCAGCAGCCAAGATCGGGACACATCTAACAATTCACCCCTCCACTTT. The V and J genes are TRBV4-2 and TRBJ1-6; TRBD1 is a possible D gene (6 bases). Trimming stripped 0 bases from V and 7 bases from J, with 16 bases between. The CDR3 has 17 amino acids. CDR1 and CDR2 from the germline V gene are LGHNA and YNFKEQ.

The chain joins TRBV6-2 or TRBV6-3 to TRBJ2-3; 7 positions agree with TRBD2. CDR3 length: 17 residues. J was trimmed by 2 bases and V by 6 bases; bases with no gene match: 14. Per germline, CDR1 MNHEY and CDR2 SVGEGT. The CDR3 region has the DNA TGTGCCAGCAGCCTCCTGAAGCGGGGATTTCACACAGATACGCAGTATTTT. This sequence encodes CASSLLKRGFHTDTQYF.

The chain combines TRBV2 with TRBJ2-3; no clear D. Germline V CDR1 and CDR2: SNHLY, FYNNEI. The V and J ends lost 3 bases and 6 bases respectively, with 7 bases between them. This CDR3 comprises 12 residues. CDR3 protein: CASSDPIDTQYF. The CDR3 coding sequence is TGTGCCAGCAGTGACCCAATTGATACGCAGTATTTT.

The CDR3 DNA is TGTGCCAGCAGTTATCGGTCAGACTATAGCAATCAGCCCCAGCATTTT. It encodes CASSYRSDYSNQPQHF. The V call is TRBV6-5, the J call TRBJ1-5; D not resolved. The CDR3 runs to 16 residues. Germline-derived CDR1 and CDR2 are MNHEY and SVGAGI. Trimming pared 3 bases from V and 0 bases from J, leaving 12 bases between.

The chain employs TRBV5-1 and TRBJ2-7; 11 bases match TRBD1. V was clipped by 4 bases and J by 7 bases; unmatched bases: 7. The CDR3 contains 14 residues. CDR1 and CDR2 from the germline V gene are SGHRS and YFSETQ. The CDR3 reads CASSPWTGGREQYF. The CDR3 DNA reads as TGCGCCAGCAGCCCTTGGACAGGGGGCAGGGAGCAGTACTTC.

The chain is built from TRBV10-2 and TRBJ1-2, with 12 bases aligning to TRBD1. Per germline, CDR1 WSHSY and CDR2 SAAADI. The J segment lost 7 bases and the V segment lost 2 bases, leaving 5 bases of the junction unmatched. This CDR3 region has 15 residues. This chain's CDR3 is CASSEPGQGAGGYTF. The CDR3 nucleotides are TGCGCCAGCAGTGAGCCGGGACAGGGGGCCGGTGGCTACACCTTC.

This clone was counted a single time. J is TRBJ2-5 and V is TRBV2; TRBD1 matches at 8 bases. The CDR3 is made up of 14 amino acids. CDR1 and CDR2 from the germline V gene are SNHLY and FYNNEI. Unmatched junction bases numbered 8, after V lost 6 bases and J lost 5 bases. CDR3 sequence: CASRLNRGKETQYF. CDR3 nucleotides: TGTGCCAGCAGACTGAACAGGGGGAAGGAGACCCAGTACTTC.

The chain joins TRBV29-1 to TRBJ2-7, with 7 nucleotides matching TRBD2. Germline CDR1 and CDR2: SQVTM and ANQGSEA. The CDR3 contains 16 residues. J was trimmed by 2 bases and V by 0 bases; bases with no gene match: 10. CDR3 loop: CSVEEEPSGVPYEQYF. The CDR3 DNA follows: TGCAGCGTTGAAGAGGAACCCAGCGGGGTCCCCTACGAGCAGTACTTC.

The chain is built from TRBV18 and TRBJ2-5; D gene unclear. The ends were cut back, 0 bases at V and 2 bases at J, with 7 bases in the middle. Per the germline V gene, CDR1 is KGHSH and CDR2 is LQKENI. The CDR3 runs 14 residues. CDR3 amino acids: CASSPPSMQETQYF. CDR3 nucleotides: TGTGCCAGCTCACCACCGAGTATGCAAGAGACCCAGTACTTC.

This sequence joins TRBV7-2 and TRBJ2-7, with 7 bases matching TRBD2. The junction had 8 bases not matched to a gene; V was cut back by 8 bases and J by 1 base. From germline, CDR1 is SGHTA and CDR2 FQGNSA. CDR3 length equals 14 residues. The DNA of the CDR3 is TGTGCCAGCTCGCAAGCGGGGACGTCCTACGAGCAGTACTTC. Translation gives CASSQAGTSYEQYF.

V and J are TRBV3-1 (or the pseudogene TRBV3-2) and TRBJ1-1, with D uncertain. The CDR3 runs 15 residues. The germline V gene has CDR1 LGHDT and CDR2 YNNKEL (reference sequence). The V gene lost 1 base and the J gene lost 11 bases, with 20 bases spanning the gap. CDR3: CASSQASKGGFGAFF. The CDR3 nucleotides are TGTGCCAGCAGCCAAGCCTCAAAGGGAGGGTTTGGCGCTTTCTTT.

The chain has TRBV6-5 and TRBJ1-2, with TRBD1 matching over 10 bases. This CDR3 comprises 15 residues. The germline CDR1 and CDR2 sequences are MNHEY and SVGAGI. Unmatched junction bases numbered 7, after V lost 5 bases and J lost 4 bases. The CDR3 coding sequence is TGTGCCAGCAGTCCCACCGGGACAGGGGTCTATGGCTACACCTTC. Translating gives CASSPTGTGVYGYTF.

A single count supports this clone. The chain carries TRBV19 and TRBJ2-7; possibly TRBD1 for D (6 bases). Germline V gene sequence: CDR1 LNHDA, CDR2 SQIVND (reference sequence). Trimming removed 6 bases at V and 4 bases at J, with 16 bases between. The CDR3 has 14 residues. CDR3 coding DNA: TGTGCCAGTAGCATCACAGGGTTTGAATACGAGCAGTACTTC. Its protein is CASSITGFEYEQYF.

V is TRBV11-2 and J is TRBJ1-4; D unresolved. Germline CDR1 reads SGHAT; CDR2 reads FQNNGV. Trimming removed 5 bases from V and 4 bases from J, with 17 bases in between. The CDR3 covers 16 residues. The CDR3 loop reads CASSPRPLNLNEKLFF. CDR3 DNA: TGTGCCAGCAGCCCCAGGCCATTGAACCTTAATGAAAAACTGTTTTTT.

V usage is TRBV23-1 and J usage is TRBJ1-2, with TRBD1 matching 12 bases. TRBV23-1 is recorded as an ORF, its role being uncertain. This CDR3 contains 17 residues. V lost 4 bases to trimming and J lost 1 base; unmatched junction nucleotides: 7. The CDR3 region is CASSPGQGARSNYGYTF. CDR3 bases: TGCGCCAGCAGTCCGGGACAGGGGGCGCGAAGTAACTATGGCTACACCTTC.

The chain links TRBV4-1 to TRBJ1-1, with D uncertain. The CDR3 consists of 15 residues. CDR1 and CDR2 from the germline V gene are MGHRA and YSYEKL. V was cut by 1 base and J by 1 base, with 10 bases left in between. The CDR3 DNA follows: TGCGCCAGCAGCCAAGTGGCGAGGGAGAACACTGAAGCTTTCTTT. Translating it yields CASSQVARENTEAFF.

This clone was counted only a few times. The rearrangement uses TRBV3-1 (or the pseudogene TRBV3-2) and TRBJ1-2; a possible D gene is TRBD1 (5 bases). Germline values: CDR1 LGHDT, CDR2 YNNKEL (reference sequence). Between the trimmed V and J ends, which lost 4 bases and 0 bases, there was a span of 12 bases. This CDR3 has 15 residues. CDR3 residues: CASSPPRVANYGYTF. The DNA for the CDR3 is TGTGCCAGCAGCCCCCCCAGGGTAGCTAACTATGGCTACACCTTC.

CDR3: CASSQPGQGTDTQYF. Here the CDR3 DNA reads TGCGCCAGCAGCCAACCGGGACAGGGCACAGATACGCAGTATTTT. This rearrangement joins TRBV4-1 to TRBJ2-3; 8 bases are a match to TRBD1. The CDR3 length is 15 residues. From germline, CDR1 is MGHRA and CDR2 YSYEKL. V lost 2 bases, J lost 1 base, and 2 bases stayed unmatched.

The J gene is TRBJ1-2, the V gene TRBV5-5; possible D gene TRBD1, 6 bases. Germline values: CDR1 SGHKS, CDR2 YYEKEE (reference sequence). Trimming removed 3 bases at V and 4 bases at J, with 16 bases between. This CDR3 is built from 15 residues. The CDR3 DNA follows: TGTGCCAGCAGCTCGGACAGTCTCTACAGCTATGGCTACACCTTC. Its translation is CASSSDSLYSYGYTF.

About this clone itself: The sample holds other DNA sequences that translate to the same CDR3. The chain recombines TRBV3-1 (or the pseudogene TRBV3-2) with TRBJ2-3; TRBD1 matches at 7 bases. J gave up 1 base and V 7 bases, and 5 bases lay outside the gene matches. This CDR3 contains 14 residues. Germline values: CDR1 LGHDT, CDR2 YNNKEL (reference sequence). This CDR3 reads CASTRTGGTDTQYF. The CDR3 DNA follows: TGTGCCAGCACCCGGACAGGCGGCACAGATACGCAGTATTTT.

This chain joins TRBV5-1 and TRBJ1-5; TRBD1 matches at 10 bases. J gave up 5 bases and V 0 bases, and 2 bases lay outside the gene matches. This CDR3 has 15 residues. Germline CDR1 and CDR2: SGHRS and YFSETQ. The CDR3 here is CASSLEGQGHQPQHF. The CDR3 DNA reads TGCGCCAGCAGCTTGGAGGGACAGGGGCATCAGCCCCAGCATTTT.